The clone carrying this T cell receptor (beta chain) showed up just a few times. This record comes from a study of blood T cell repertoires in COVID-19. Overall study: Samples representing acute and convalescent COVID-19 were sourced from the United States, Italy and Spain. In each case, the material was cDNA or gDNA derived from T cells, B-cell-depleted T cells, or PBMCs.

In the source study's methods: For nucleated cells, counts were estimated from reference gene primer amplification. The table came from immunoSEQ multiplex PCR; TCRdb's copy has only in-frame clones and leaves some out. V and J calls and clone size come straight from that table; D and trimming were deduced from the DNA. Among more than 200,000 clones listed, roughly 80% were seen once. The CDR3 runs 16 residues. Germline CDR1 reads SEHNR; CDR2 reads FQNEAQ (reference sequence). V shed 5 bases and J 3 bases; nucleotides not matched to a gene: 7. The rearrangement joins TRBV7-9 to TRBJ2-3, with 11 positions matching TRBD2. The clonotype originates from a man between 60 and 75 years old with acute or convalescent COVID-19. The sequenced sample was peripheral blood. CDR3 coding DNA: TGTGCCAGCAGCCGCCCGACTAGCGGGGTAACAGATACGCAGTATTTT. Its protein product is CASSRPTSGVTDTQYF.